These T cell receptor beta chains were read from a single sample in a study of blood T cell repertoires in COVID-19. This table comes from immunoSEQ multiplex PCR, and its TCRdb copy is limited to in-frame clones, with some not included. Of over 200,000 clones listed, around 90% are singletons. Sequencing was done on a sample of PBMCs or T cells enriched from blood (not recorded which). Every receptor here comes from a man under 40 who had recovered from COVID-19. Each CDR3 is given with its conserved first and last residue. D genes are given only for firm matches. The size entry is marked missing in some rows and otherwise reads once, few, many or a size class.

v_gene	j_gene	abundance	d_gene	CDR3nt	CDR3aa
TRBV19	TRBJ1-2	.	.	TGTGCCAGTAGTATCCAGGGACATTCCGGCTACACCTTC	CASSIQGHSGYTF
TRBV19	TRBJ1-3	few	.	TGTGCCAGTAGTATCAGTCAAAACTCTGGAAACACCATATATTTT	CASSISQNSGNTIYF
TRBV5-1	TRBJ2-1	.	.	TGCGCCAGCAGCCGTGGACAGCTCTACAATGAGCAGTTCTTC	CASSRGQLYNEQFF
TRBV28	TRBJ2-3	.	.	TGTGCCAGCAGTTCCCCCACCGTCCGGGCAGATACGCAGTATTTT	CASSSPTVRADTQYF
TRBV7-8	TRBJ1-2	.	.	TGTGCCAGCAGCCCACGACAGCTTGCGCCTTTTGGCTACACCTTC	CASSPRQLAPFGYTF
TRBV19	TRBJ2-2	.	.	TGTGCCAGTAGTATGTCGAGTTGGACCGGGGAGCTGTTTTTT	CASSMSSWTGELFF
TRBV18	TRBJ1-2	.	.	TGTGCCAGCTCACCCGGTTCGGGGGGCGTCAACTATGGCTACACCTTC	CASSPGSGGVNYGYTF
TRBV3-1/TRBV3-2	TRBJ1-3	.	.	TGTGCCAGCAGCCAAGGTGAAGGGGGATATGGAAACACCATATATTTT	CASSQGEGGYGNTIYF
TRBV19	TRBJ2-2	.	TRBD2	TGTGCCAGTAGTCCACGGACTAGCGGTCCCACCGGGGAGCTGTTTTTT	CASSPRTSGPTGELFF
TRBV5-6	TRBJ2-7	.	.	TGTGCCAGCAGCTCCAGGGGTCCCTACGAGCAGTACTTC	CASSSRGPYEQYF
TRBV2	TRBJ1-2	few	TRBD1	TGTGCCAGCAGCGGACAGGGTACGTTCGATGGCTACACCTTC	CASSGQGTFDGYTF
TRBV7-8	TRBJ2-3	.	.	TGTGCAGGACAGAAGACGGCTGGAGATACGCAGTATTTT	CAGQKTAGDTQYF
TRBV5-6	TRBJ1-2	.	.	TGTGCCAGTCGAGTTATTACCCAGACAAATGGCTACACCTTC	CASRVITQTNGYTF
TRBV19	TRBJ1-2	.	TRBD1	TGTGCCAGTACGCCCCAGGACAGGGGAGTGGCGGGTGGCTACACCTTC	CASTPQDRGVAGGYTF
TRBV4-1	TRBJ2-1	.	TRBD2	TGCGCCAGCAGGCAACCCGGGACTAGCGGGAGATATGAGCAGTTCTTC	CASRQPGTSGRYEQFF
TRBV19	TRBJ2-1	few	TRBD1	TGTGCCAGTAGTAGCCTTCGGACAGGCACCAATGAGCAGTTCTTC	CASSSLRTGTNEQFF
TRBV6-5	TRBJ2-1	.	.	TGTGCCTCAAAGAGGGATACCTACAATGAGCAGTTCTTC	CASKRDTYNEQFF
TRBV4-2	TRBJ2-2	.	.	TGTGCCAGCATGCCACTCGAGCGTAGCACCGGGGAGCTGTTTTTT	CASMPLERSTGELFF
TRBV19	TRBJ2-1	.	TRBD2	TGTGCCAGTGGACTAGCGGGAGGCTTGGATGAGCAGTTCTTC	CASGLAGGLDEQFF
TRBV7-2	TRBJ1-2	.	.	TGTGCCAGCAGCTTAGGGGGCACTAACTATGGCTACACCTTC	CASSLGGTNYGYTF
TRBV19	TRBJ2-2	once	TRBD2	TGTGCCAGTAGTATTACTAGCGGGGACACCGGGGAGCTGTTTTTT	CASSITSGDTGELFF
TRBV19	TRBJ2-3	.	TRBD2	TGTGCCAGTAGTATATCGCGGGAGTCGCCTAGCACAGATACGCAGTATTTT	CASSISRESPSTDTQYF
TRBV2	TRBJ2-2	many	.	TGTGCCAGCGGGGCGGACAACACCGGGGAGCTGTTTTTT	CASGADNTGELFF
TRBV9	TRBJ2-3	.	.	TGTGCCAGCAGCGTGGGGGGGCCAGATACGCAGTATTTT	CASSVGGPDTQYF
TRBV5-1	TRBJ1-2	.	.	TGCGCCAGCAGCTCCCTTGGAGGGGAGCTCTATGGCTACACCTTC	CASSSLGGELYGYTF
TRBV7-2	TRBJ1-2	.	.	TGTGCCAGCAGCGAGGGAGCTTCAGCCAAATACACCTTC	CASSEGASAKYTF
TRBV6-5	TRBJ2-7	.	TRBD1	TGTGCCAGCAGTTATCGACAGGGCGACTACGAGCAGTACTTC	CASSYRQGDYEQYF
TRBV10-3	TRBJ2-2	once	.	TGTGCCATCAGTGAGTCCACGCGGGGCGGGGAGCTGTTTTTT	CAISESTRGGELFF
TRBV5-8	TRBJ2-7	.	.	TGTGCCAGCGGTGTAGGGGGATACTACGAGCAGTACTTC	CASGVGGYYEQYF
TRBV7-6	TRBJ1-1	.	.	TGTGCCAGCAGCTCTGGGCCGAACACTGAAGCTTTCTTT	CASSSGPNTEAFF
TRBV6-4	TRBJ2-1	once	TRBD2	TGTGCCAGCAAGAATAGCGGGAACTACAATGAGCAGTTCTTC	CASKNSGNYNEQFF
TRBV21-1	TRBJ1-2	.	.	TGTGCCAGCAGCACTCGACACCCGGACTATGGCTACACCTTC	CASSTRHPDYGYTF
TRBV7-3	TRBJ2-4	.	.	TGTGCCAGCAGCCAGGCCGGGGGGCCTGGGGACATTCAGTACTTC	CASSQAGGPGDIQYF
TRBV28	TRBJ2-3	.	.	TGTGCCAGCAGTCAACAGGGCCGGGCAGATACGCAGTATTTT	CASSQQGRADTQYF
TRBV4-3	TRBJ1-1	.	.	TGCGCCAGCAGCCTCGATAATAAGCGAAAGAACACTGAAGCTTTCTTT	CASSLDNKRKNTEAFF
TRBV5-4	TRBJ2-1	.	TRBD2	TGTGCCAGCAGCTTGGAAAGCGGGGGGGCCTACAATGAGCAGTTCTTC	CASSLESGGAYNEQFF
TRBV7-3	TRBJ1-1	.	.	TGTGCCAGCAGTTCTCACAGTCTACAGACTGAAGCTTTCTTT	CASSSHSLQTEAFF
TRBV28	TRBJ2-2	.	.	TGTGCCAGCTTGGGGGGTAGCAGATCCGGGGAGCTGTTTTTT	CASLGGSRSGELFF
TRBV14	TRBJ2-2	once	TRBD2	TGTGCCAGCACCCAAATCAGGACTAGCGGGGGGGCCTTAAACACCGGGGAGCTGTTTTTT	CASTQIRTSGGALNTGELFF
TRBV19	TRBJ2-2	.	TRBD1	TGTGCCAGTATAGGGACAGGGGTTTCGTTAGGCACCGGGGAGCTGTTTTTT	CASIGTGVSLGTGELFF
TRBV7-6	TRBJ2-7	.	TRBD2	TGTGCCAGCAGCTTAGCGTGGACTAGCGGGCTCTACGAGCAGTACTTC	CASSLAWTSGLYEQYF
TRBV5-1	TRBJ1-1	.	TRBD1	TGCGCCAGCAGCCCGGGACAGGGAGTAAAAGCTTTCTTT	CASSPGQGVKAFF
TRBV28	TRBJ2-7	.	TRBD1	TGTGCCAGCAGCCTGGGGACAGGGTCATACGAGCAGTACTTC	CASSLGTGSYEQYF
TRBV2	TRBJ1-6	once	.	TGTGCCAGCAGGGAAGGAGTCACCCTCCACTTT	CASREGVTLHF
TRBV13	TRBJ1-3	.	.	TGTGCCAGCAGCTTTTCGTTTTCGCTGGGACATCCGTCCTCTGGAAACACCATATATTTT	CASSFSFSLGHPSSGNTIYF
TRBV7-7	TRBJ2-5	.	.	TGTGCCAGCAGCTCATTAACGGGCGGGGAGACCCAGTACTTC	CASSSLTGGETQYF
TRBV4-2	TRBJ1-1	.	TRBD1	TGTGCCAGCAGCCGGGACAGGGATAACACTGAAGCTTTCTTT	CASSRDRDNTEAFF
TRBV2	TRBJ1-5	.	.	TGTGCCAGCAGTGAGGGACTCAATGGGCAGCCCCAGCATTTT	CASSEGLNGQPQHF
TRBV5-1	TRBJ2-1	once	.	TGCGCCAGCAGCCAAGACACAGGGACCCACAATGAGCAGTTCTTC	CASSQDTGTHNEQFF
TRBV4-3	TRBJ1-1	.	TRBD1	TGCGCCAGCAGCCAAGGCCCGGACAGGGGGCGAATTGTTGCTTTCTTT	CASSQGPDRGRIVAFF
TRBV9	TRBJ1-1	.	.	TGTGCCAGCAGCGCAGGATGGGCGCCAGCTTTCTTT	CASSAGWAPAFF
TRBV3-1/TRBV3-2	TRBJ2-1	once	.	TGTGCCAGCAGCCAAGGAGCAAGGGGATTCGTCGATGAGCAGTTCTTC	CASSQGARGFVDEQFF
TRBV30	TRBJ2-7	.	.	TGTGCCTGGACCGATAGCGAGACCTACGAGCAGTACTTC	CAWTDSETYEQYF
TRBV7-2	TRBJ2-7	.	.	TGTGCCAGCAGCTTAGTAGGACAGTCTTTACTCTCCTACGAGCAGTACTTC	CASSLVGQSLLSYEQYF
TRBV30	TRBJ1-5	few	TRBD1	TGTGCCTGGAGCGGGACAGGGAGGGGTCAGCCCCAGCATTTT	CAWSGTGRGQPQHF